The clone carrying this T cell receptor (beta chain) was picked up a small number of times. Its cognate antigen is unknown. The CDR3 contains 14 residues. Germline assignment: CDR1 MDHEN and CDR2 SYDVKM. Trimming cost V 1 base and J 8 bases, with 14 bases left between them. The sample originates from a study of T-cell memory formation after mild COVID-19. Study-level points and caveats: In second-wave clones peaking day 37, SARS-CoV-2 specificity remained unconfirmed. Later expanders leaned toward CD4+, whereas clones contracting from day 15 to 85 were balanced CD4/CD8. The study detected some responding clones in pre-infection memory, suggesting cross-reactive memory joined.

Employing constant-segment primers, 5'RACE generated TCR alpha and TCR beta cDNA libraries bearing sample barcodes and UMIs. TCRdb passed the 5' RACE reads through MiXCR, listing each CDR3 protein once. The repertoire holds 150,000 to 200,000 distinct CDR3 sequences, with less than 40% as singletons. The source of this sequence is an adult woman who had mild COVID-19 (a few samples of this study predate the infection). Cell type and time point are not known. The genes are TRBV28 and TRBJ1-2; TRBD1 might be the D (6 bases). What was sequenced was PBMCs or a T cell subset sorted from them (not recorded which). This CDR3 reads CASSLSSGGGGYTF. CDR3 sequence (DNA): TGTGCCAGCAGTTTATCGTCCGGGGGCGGCGGCTACACCTTC.